Listed here are 29 T cell receptor beta chains from one sample, sequenced in a study of early T cells in non-severe SARS-CoV-2 infection. TCRdb re-called the 5' RACE reads through MiXCR, storing one row per CDR3 protein. The profile covers more than 35,000 distinct CDR3 sequences, with 3% to 4% appearing a single time and 8% to 10% taken by the ten largest. Sequencing was done on a sample of whole blood. The receptors were gathered from an adult who was a healthcare worker with PCR-confirmed SARS-CoV-2 infection or an uninfected control (not recorded which).

This clonotype has a count of ten or more. This CDR3 reads CASSSEAGGTGELFF. The DNA of the CDR3 is TGCGCCAGCAGCTCCGAAGCGGGAGGGACCGGGGAGCTGTTTTTT. The chain couples TRBV5-1 to TRBJ2-2; 10 nucleotides match TRBD2. The CDR3 contains 15 residues. In germline, CDR1 is SGHRS, CDR2 YFSETQ. With V trimmed by 3 bases and J by 5 bases, 4 bases remained unmatched.

This clonotype was seen repeatedly, ten times or more. The rearrangement joins TRBV7-2 to TRBJ1-4; TRBD1 agrees at 7 bases. The germline CDR1 and CDR2 sequences are SGHTA and FQGNSA. The CDR3 runs to 14 residues. V dropped 5 bases and J dropped 4; count of bases not matched to a gene: 4. CDR3 protein: CASSQTGINEKLFF. The CDR3 nucleotides read TGTGCCAGCAGCCAGACAGGGATTAATGAAAAACTGTTTTTT. The full variable domain, completed using reference TRBV7-2 and TRBJ1-4, is GAGVSQSPSNKVTEKGKDVELRCDPISGHTALYWYRQSLGQGLEFLIYFQGNSAPDKSGLPSDRFSAERTGGSVSTLTIQRTQQEDSAVYLCASSQTGINEKLFFGSGTQLSVL.

Only a few counts were recorded for this clonotype. This rearrangement joins TRBV11-2 to TRBJ2-5, with TRBD2 identical over 11 bases. The junction had 3 bases not matched to a gene; V was cut back by 3 bases and J by 3 bases. The CDR3 loop spans 15 amino acids. Germline V CDR1 and CDR2: SGHAT, FQNNGV. The CDR3 here is CASSFTSGGKETQYF. The CDR3 DNA reads TGTGCCAGCAGCTTCACTAGCGGGGGAAAAGAGACCCAGTACTTC. The complete variable domain, with remaining parts taken from reference TRBV11-2 and TRBJ2-5, reads EAGVAQSPRYKIIEKRQSVAFWCNPISGHATLYWYQQILGQGPKLLIQFQNNGVVDDSQLPKDRFSAERLKGVDSTLKIQPAKLEDSAVYLCASSFTSGGKETQYFGPGTRLLVL.

This clonotype was seen at least ten times. The chain combines TRBV4-3 with TRBJ2-3, with 14 bases that match TRBD2. The CDR3 length is 19 residues. J lost 4 bases, V lost 4 bases, and 13 bases had no gene match. From germline, CDR1 is LGHNA and CDR2 YSLEER. Here the CDR3 DNA reads TGCGCCAGCAGCCTGCAAGTCGGACTAGCGGGAGGAGGCGCAGATACGCAGTATTTT. It translates to CASSLQVGLAGGGADTQYF.

This clonotype was seen at least ten times. The CDR3 here is CASRMGEGTGELFF. The DNA for the CDR3 is TGTGCCAGCCGCATGGGGGAAGGAACCGGGGAGCTGTTTTTT. The rearrangement joins TRBV6-1 to TRBJ2-2; D is perhaps TRBD1 or TRBD2 (5 bases each). Trimming shortened V by 8 bases and J by 5 bases, and 15 bases separated the two germline ends. Germline V gene sequence: CDR1 MNHNS, CDR2 SASEGT. The CDR3 runs 14 residues.

This clonotype was recorded many times. The chain recombines TRBV19 with TRBJ2-1; 11 nucleotides match TRBD1. After removal of 6 bases from V and 10 bases from J, the junction contained 2 bases not matched to a gene. This CDR3 comprises 12 residues. The germline V gene encodes CDR1 LNHDA and CDR2 SQIVND (reference sequence). CDR3 nucleotides: TGTGCCAGTAGGGACAGGGGGCGGGAGCAGTTCTTC. This encodes CASRDRGREQFF.

This clonotype was seen ten or more times. This chain joins TRBV29-1 and TRBJ2-2, with D tentatively TRBD2 (6 bases). V dropped 2 bases and J dropped 0 bases, with 7 bases sitting between them. This CDR3 spans 14 amino acids. The germline gives CDR1 SQVTM, CDR2 ANQGSEA. CDR3 sequence (DNA): TGCAGCGTTGAACTAGCGTCGAACACCGGGGAGCTGTTTTTT. Its translation: CSVELASNTGELFF.

This clonotype showed up many times. CDR3 sequence (DNA): TGTGCCAGCAGCTTGGGGCGTGGGGCCATAAATCAGCCCCAGCATTTT. It codes for CASSLGRGAINQPQHF. This chain connects TRBV5-5 to TRBJ1-5; D is possibly TRBD1 (5 bases). V shed 0 bases and J shed 4 bases, with 14 bases lying between them. The CDR3 loop spans 16 amino acids. Germline CDR1 SGHKS, CDR2 YYEKEE (reference sequence).

This clonotype was seen ten or more times. The genes are TRBV7-2 and TRBJ1-1; maybe TRBD1 (5 bases). The CDR3 extends over 15 amino acids. Trimming cost V 11 bases and J 1 base, with 20 bases left between them. Per germline, CDR1 SGHTA and CDR2 FQGNSA. The CDR3 DNA reads as TGTGCCGTAAGGACTAGGGGAGCCAAGAACACTGAAGCTTTCTTT. It specifies CAVRTRGAKNTEAFF.

Ten or more counts support this clonotype. The V gene is TRBV9, the J gene TRBJ2-2; D gene ambiguous. This CDR3 is built from 12 residues. CDR1 and CDR2 (germline): SGDLS, YYNGEE. The V end lost 2 bases, the J end lost 3 bases, and 2 bases lay between the germline ends. Here the CDR3 reads CASSVDTGELFF. The CDR3 DNA reads TGTGCCAGCAGCGTGGACACCGGGGAGCTGTTTTTT.

This clonotype was observed many times. The rearrangement links TRBV7-9 to TRBJ1-1; no definite D call. The length of the CDR3 is 15 residues. Germline V gene data show CDR1 as SEHNR and CDR2 as FQNEAQ (reference sequence). The V gene lost 1 base and the J gene lost 0 bases, with 9 bases spanning the gap. CDR3 coding DNA: TGTGCCAGCAGCTTAGGTGGAGTAGTGAACACTGAAGCTTTCTTT. Amino acid sequence: CASSLGGVVNTEAFF.

This clonotype has a count of ten or more. The chain is built from TRBV4-1 and TRBJ2-3, with D unresolved. The V gene's germline CDR1 is MGHRA and CDR2 YSYEKL. The CDR3 contains 14 residues. V was trimmed by 8 bases and J by 0 bases, leaving 12 bases between them. The DNA of the CDR3 is TGCGCCAGCGGTCCAGTAGGGAGCACAGATACGCAGTATTTT. Encoded protein: CASGPVGSTDTQYF.

This clonotype is classed as medium-sized. The chain carries TRBV18 and TRBJ2-7; 9 positions match TRBD1. CDR1 is KGHSH and CDR2 is LQKENI in the germline V gene. CDR3 length equals 16 residues. The V and J ends lost 2 bases and 3 bases, in that order; junction bases with no gene match: 8. DNA of the CDR3: TGTGCCAGCTCACCAGCCGGGACAGGGACTCTCTACGAGCAGTACTTC. It specifies CASSPAGTGTLYEQYF.

This clonotype has at least ten counts. V is TRBV4-3 and J is TRBJ2-1; weak D call: TRBD1 (5 bases). Trimming removed 0 bases from V and 4 bases from J, with 13 bases in between. This CDR3 is 16 amino acids long. Per germline, CDR1 LGHNA and CDR2 YSLEER. The CDR3 loop is CASSQDWAGSYNEQFF. DNA for the CDR3: TGCGCCAGCAGCCAAGATTGGGCAGGGTCGTACAATGAGCAGTTCTTC.

This clonotype was seen repeatedly, ten times or more. The chain recombines TRBV11-3 with TRBJ2-6; a weak D match, TRBD1 (6 bases). Germline V gene lookup returns CDR1 SGHNT and CDR2 YENEEA. The CDR3 has 15 amino acids. V shed 5 bases and J shed 3 bases, with 11 bases lying between them. The CDR3 DNA reads TGTGCCAGCAGCAAACCAGGGGTTGGGGCCAACGTCCTGACTTTC. Translating it yields CASSKPGVGANVLTF.

There are many counts of this clonotype. This rearrangement joins TRBV28 to TRBJ2-1; D not certain. The CDR3 length is 11 residues. Germline CDR1 MDHEN, CDR2 SYDVKM. Trimming removed 6 bases at V and 9 bases at J, with 9 bases between. The CDR3 loop reads CASSPWGEQFF. CDR3 nucleotides: TGTGCCAGCAGCCCATGGGGTGAGCAGTTCTTC.

In its sample, this clonotype was seen many times. CDR3 DNA sequence: TGTGCCAGCAGCCAAATCGGGGCGGCGGGTGAAAACACCATATATTTT. Translation: CASSQIGAAGENTIYF. The chain carries TRBV7-9 and TRBJ1-3; TRBD1 is a possible D gene (5 bases). CDR3 length: 16 amino acids. Trimming removed 5 bases from V and 6 bases from J, with 20 bases in between. CDR1 and CDR2 (germline): SEHNR, FQNEAQ (reference sequence).

As to this clonotype: It is unclear where the CDR3 begins or ends on the DNA, so no DNA is shown, and the CDR3 is as TCRdb lists it. The CDR3 loop is CASSTSGSSNEQFF. V and J are TRBV6-5 and TRBJ2-1. Germline V lookup: CDR1 MNHEY, CDR2 SVGAGI. The CDR3 totals 14 residues, both ends included.

This clonotype has a handful of counts. The rearrangement uses TRBV12-3 or TRBV12-4 and TRBJ2-3, with D perhaps TRBD2 (5 bases). The V end lost 5 bases, the J end lost 2 bases, and 8 bases lay between the germline ends. CDR3 length: 13 amino acids. The CDR3 region is CASSKRNTDTQYF. For the CDR3, the DNA is TGTGCCAGCAGTAAGCGGAACACAGATACGCAGTATTTT.

This clonotype showed up many times. V usage is TRBV7-2 and J usage is TRBJ2-1; D gene ambiguous. Trimming cost V 5 bases and J 7 bases, with 18 bases left between them. The CDR3 covers 15 residues. Germline loops: CDR1 SGHTA, CDR2 FQGNSA. The CDR3: CASSESAEQLNEQFF. Here the CDR3 DNA reads TGTGCCAGCAGCGAGTCGGCGGAGCAGTTGAATGAGCAGTTCTTC.

Many counts were recorded for this clonotype. The chain uses TRBV7-3 and TRBJ2-3; possible D gene TRBD2, 6 bases. The CDR3 extends over 15 amino acids. Per the germline V gene, CDR1 is SGHTA and CDR2 is FQGTGA. The V end was cut by 4 bases, the J end by 1 base, with 12 bases between. The CDR3 DNA reads as TGTGCCAGCAGCTATCACGGGGGTCGCACAGATACGCAGTATTTT. Protein sequence: CASSYHGGRTDTQYF.

The gene calls are TRBV14 and TRBJ2-6; the D gene is possibly TRBD1 (5 bases). Trimming took off 4 bases at V and 0 bases at J, with 16 bases between the two ends. The germline gives CDR1 SGHDN, CDR2 FVKESK. CDR3 length equals 18 residues. The DNA of the CDR3 is TGTGCCAGCAGCCCCTTCCCCGGGCAGGGCTCTGGGGCCAACGTCCTGACTTTC. As protein: CASSPFPGQGSGANVLTF.

This clonotype was seen repeatedly, ten times or more. The chain employs TRBV27 and TRBJ2-7; possible D gene TRBD1, 6 bases. Germline V CDR1 and CDR2: MNHEY, SMNVEV (reference sequence). The CDR3 loop spans 16 amino acids. Trimming removed 5 bases from V and 4 bases from J, with 21 bases in between. CDR3 in DNA: TGTGCCAGCAGTCTCCCGACAGGAGATCTACCTTACGAGCAGTACGTC. Encoded protein: CASSLPTGDLPYEQYV.

This clonotype was counted ten times or more. The chain carries TRBV6-5 and TRBJ1-1, with TRBD1 identical over 7 bases. The J segment lost 7 bases and the V segment lost 7 bases, leaving 3 bases of the junction unmatched. This CDR3 is 11 amino acids long. The germline V gene has CDR1 MNHEY and CDR2 SVGAGI. Written as DNA, the CDR3 is TGTGCCAGCACCCAGGGGGATGAAGCTTTCTTT. It translates to CASTQGDEAFF.

This clonotype was seen ten or more times. The CDR3 reads CASSQRTGDLVAFF. CDR3 in DNA: TGCGCCAGCAGCCAGAGGACAGGGGACTTGGTAGCTTTCTTT. The chain carries TRBV4-3 and TRBJ1-1, with 9 nucleotides matching TRBD1. CDR1 and CDR2 from the germline V gene are LGHNA and YSLEER. The ends lost 3 bases at V and 10 bases at J; junction bases unmatched: 9. This CDR3 contains 14 residues.

This clonotype has at least ten counts. This chain links TRBV5-6 with TRBJ1-4; D is perhaps TRBD1 (5 bases). The germline V and J ends were trimmed by 1 base and 5 bases, with 15 bases remaining between them. The CDR3 has 16 residues. CDR1 and CDR2 (germline): SGHDT, YYEEEE. The chain's CDR3 is CASSLRGVEFNEKLFF. Here the CDR3 DNA reads TGTGCCAGCAGCTTGCGGGGGGTTGAATTCAATGAAAAACTGTTTTTT.

This clonotype was detected ten times or more. V is TRBV6-1 and J is TRBJ2-7, with D possibly being TRBD2 (5 bases). This CDR3 is 15 amino acids long. The V and J ends lost 5 bases and 0 bases respectively, with 14 bases between them. Germline CDR1 reads MNHNS; CDR2 reads SASEGT. The CDR3 DNA reads TGTGCCAGCAGTCGGGGAACCGCGAGCTCCTACGAGCAGTACGTC. Protein: CASSRGTASSYEQYV.

This clonotype has just a few counts. This sequence joins TRBV24-1 and TRBJ2-1, with D perhaps TRBD2 (5 bases). This CDR3 is built from 13 residues. Germline V gene sequence: CDR1 KGHDR, CDR2 SFDVKD. V gave up 0 bases and J gave up 9 bases, with 8 bases separating them. This chain's CDR3 is CATSDLVTTEQFF. Written as DNA, the CDR3 is TGTGCCACCAGTGATTTGGTGACTACTGAGCAGTTCTTC.

This clonotype was detected ten times or more. This chain uses TRBV7-2 with TRBJ1-2; a weak D match, TRBD1 (5 bases). The V end lost 1 base, the J end lost 1 base, and 19 bases lay between the germline ends. Germline V gives CDR1 SGHTA, CDR2 FQGNSA. The CDR3 runs 18 residues. CDR3 loop: CASSLEAPGPFLNYGYTF. The DNA for the CDR3 is TGTGCCAGCAGCTTAGAAGCGCCAGGGCCCTTCCTTAACTATGGCTACACCTTC.